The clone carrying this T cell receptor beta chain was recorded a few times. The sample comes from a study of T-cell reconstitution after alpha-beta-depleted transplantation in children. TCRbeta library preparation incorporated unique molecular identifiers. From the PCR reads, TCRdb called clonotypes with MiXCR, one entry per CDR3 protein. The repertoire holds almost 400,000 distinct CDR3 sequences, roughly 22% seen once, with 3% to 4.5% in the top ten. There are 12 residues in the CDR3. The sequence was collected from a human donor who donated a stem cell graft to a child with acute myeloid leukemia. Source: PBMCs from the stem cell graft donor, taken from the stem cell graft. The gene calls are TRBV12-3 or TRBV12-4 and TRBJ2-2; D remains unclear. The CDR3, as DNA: TGTGGGGTGGTGGCTTTAACCGGGGAGCTGTTTTTT. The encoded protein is CGVVALTGELFF.